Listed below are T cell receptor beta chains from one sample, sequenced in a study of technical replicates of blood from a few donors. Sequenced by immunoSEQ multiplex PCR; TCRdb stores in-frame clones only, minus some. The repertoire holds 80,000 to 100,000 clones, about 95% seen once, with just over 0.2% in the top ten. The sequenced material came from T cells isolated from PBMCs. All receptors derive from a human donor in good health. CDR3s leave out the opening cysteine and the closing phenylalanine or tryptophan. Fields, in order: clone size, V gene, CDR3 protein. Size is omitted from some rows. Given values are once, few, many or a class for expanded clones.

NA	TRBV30	ACALYTKHEQY
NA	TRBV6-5	ASRGQGGEKLF
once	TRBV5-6	ASSFLPGQGGSGANVLT
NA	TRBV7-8	ASRVMRQETQY
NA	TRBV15	ATSRSRETQY
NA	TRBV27	ASSTRISNTDTQY
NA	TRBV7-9	ASSSEENTEAF
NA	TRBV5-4	ASSKGQDSYEQY
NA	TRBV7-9	ASTGGGALEELF
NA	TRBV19	ASSRGGESNYGYT
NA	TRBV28	ASSLIGPGEQY
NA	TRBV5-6	ASSPSGSGLAFPNEQF
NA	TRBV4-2	ASSLYVSSGANVLT
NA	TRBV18	ASSPQAGGTDTQY
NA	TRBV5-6	ASSLQILAGDYNEQF
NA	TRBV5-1	ASSLGQGRAYEQY
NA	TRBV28	ASSYNIRGHTEAF
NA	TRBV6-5	ASSYSSPGYYEQY
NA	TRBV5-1	ASSVGQGNYGYT
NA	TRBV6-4	ASSSGGMPNEQF
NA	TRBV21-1	ASSAQGLAGYNEQF
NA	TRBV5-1	ASSFNSGRPAYEQY
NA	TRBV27	ASSPDRLYGYT
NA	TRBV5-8	ASSFGTGSNTEAF
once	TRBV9	ASSVSGSDTQY
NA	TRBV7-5	VRSFDQHLAGQETQY
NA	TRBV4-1	ASRTLISGANTDTQY
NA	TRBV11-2	ASSLVPRTGNTIY
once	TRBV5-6	ASSPGQGFEQY
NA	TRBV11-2	ASSSLGALEQY
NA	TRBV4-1	ASSQEPAVAKNIQY
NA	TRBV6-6	ASTGTSGGNNEQF
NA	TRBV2	ASSEQGNTEAF
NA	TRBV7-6	ASSFTTGPEGRDEETQY
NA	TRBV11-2	ASSRGGTDTQY
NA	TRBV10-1	ASSDPTSGAYNEQF
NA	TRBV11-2	ATQIRTDTQY
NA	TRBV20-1	SARGHDRKY
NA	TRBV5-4	ASSLGGVVTQY
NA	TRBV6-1	ASSEGGGLGYGYT
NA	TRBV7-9	ASSSPEASSYNEQF
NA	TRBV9	ASSPRTSGSRGEQF
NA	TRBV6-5	ASSYTPGQNYEQY
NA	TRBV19	ASSVQGRGYT
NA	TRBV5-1	ASSLGAAGTDTQY
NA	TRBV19	ASSIGEGGYEQY
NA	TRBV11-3	ASRGQGNYGYT
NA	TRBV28	ASSFRGRANEQF
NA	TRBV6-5	ASRDSPRYEQY
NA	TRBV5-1	ASSLRPGASSGNTIY
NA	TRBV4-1	ASSQVPAGGTDEQY
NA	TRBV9	ASSPTSGRSYEQY
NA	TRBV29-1	SVEIASGTQY
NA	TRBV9	ASSGTPGQGADTQY
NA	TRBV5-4	ASSPSSGATGELF